These 6 T cell receptor beta chains originate from one sample sequenced in a study of OX40 agonist ivuxolimab in advanced cancers. The method was immunoSEQ multiplex PCR; TCRdb's version includes in-frame clones alone and lacks a portion of them. The sample contains about 80,000 clones, 65% to 90% of which appear only once. Sequences were derived from CD4+ or CD8+ T cells sorted from blood, sampled in a trial of the OX40 agonist ivuxolimab. All receptors derive from an adult with an advanced solid tumor such as melanoma, head and neck, liver or kidney cancer.

This chain uses TRBV5-8 with TRBJ1-5, with 7 bases lining up with TRBD1. The CDR3 consists of 16 residues. The V gene's germline CDR1 is SGHTS and CDR2 YDEGEE. Trimming removed 4 bases from V and 3 bases from J; junction bases left unmatched: 10. In DNA, the CDR3 is TGTGCCAGCAGCCAATCTTGGGGACAGAACAATCAGCCCCAGCATTTT. Translated, it gives CASSQSWGQNNQPQHF.

This rearrangement joins TRBV28 to TRBJ1-4; 8 nucleotides match TRBD1. Germline assignment: CDR1 MDHEN and CDR2 SYDVKM. The CDR3 loop spans 15 amino acids. The junction had 5 bases not matched to a gene; V was cut back by 7 bases and J by 1 base. CDR3 in amino acids: CASIAGGQTNEKLFF. The CDR3 nucleotides are TGTGCCAGCATCGCAGGGGGCCAAACTAATGAAAAACTGTTTTTT.

The CDR3, as DNA: TGTGCCAGCAGCTGGGGGGGGTACGAGCAGTACTTC. This encodes CASSWGGYEQYF. The chain carries TRBV7-2 and TRBJ2-7; 7 positions match TRBD2. Per germline, CDR1 SGHTA and CDR2 FQGNSA. This CDR3 has 12 amino acids. The V segment lost 4 bases and the J segment 4 bases; nucleotides outside the gene matches: 1.

As concerns this clone: A much bigger clone sits one base away, suggesting this may be a read error. Distinct nucleotide sequences in the sample also encode this CDR3. The chain is built from TRBV5-1 and TRBJ1-1, with unresolved D. Trimming removed 3 bases from V and 1 base from J, with 7 bases in between. This CDR3 has 13 amino acids. Germline V gives CDR1 SGHRS, CDR2 YFSETQ. The CDR3 coding sequence is TGCGCCAGCAGCTCAACAGCGAACACTGAAGCTTTCTTT. The encoded protein is CASSSTANTEAFF.

CDR3 coding DNA: TGTGCCAGCAGCCAAGAGGACAGGGCTAACACCGGGGAGCTGTTTTTT. This sequence encodes CASSQEDRANTGELFF. The rearrangement joins TRBV14 to TRBJ2-2; TRBD1 agrees at 8 bases. After removal of 0 bases from V and 2 bases from J, the junction contained 2 bases not matched to a gene. The CDR3 runs 16 residues. Germline V CDR1 and CDR2: SGHDN, FVKESK.

The chain carries TRBV7-6 and TRBJ1-2; 11 bases are shared with TRBD1. CDR3 size: 14 residues. The V and J ends lost 5 bases and 7 bases, in that order; junction bases with no gene match: 6. Germline values: CDR1 SGHVS, CDR2 FNYEAQ. The CDR3 bases are TGTGCCAGCAGCGGCAGGACAGGGGGCAGTGGCTACACCTTC. Its protein is CASSGRTGGSGYTF.